This T cell receptor (beta chain) was captured by sequencing in a study of T cells in localized non-small cell lung cancer (dated by TCRdb to between 2020 and 2021). With regard to the full study: Comparing tumors with uninvolved tumor-adjacent lungs, the study looked at the T cell repertoires of 200 to 250 patients with early-stage NSCLC. All 220 or so NSCLC patients in the cohort were treatment-naive and had localized lung tumors that were resected. A mean age of around 66 years was recorded for the NSCLC patients, of whom 120 to 150 were male and about a hundred were female.

Concerning this clone itself: The target of this receptor is not known. Base qualities are not recorded, but no much larger clone differs from it by a single base.

TCR beta CDR3 regions were sequenced from DNA using the immunoSEQ Assay. The authors' pipeline ran thus. To compute T cell density, TCR beta template counts were normalized to usable DNA, which was estimated by amplifying housekeeping genes. Using the preseqR package, richness was estimated by extrapolating to 120,000 templates for tissue samples and 400,000 templates for PBMC samples. Clonality was defined by subtracting Pielou's evenness from one. Tissue-enriched TCRs were identified through differential abundance testing performed on productive amino-acid clonotypes, with a minimum total count of 5 and an alpha of 0.1. The Jaccard Index and the Morisita Overlap Index were used to measure repertoire overlap between compartments. GLIPH clustered TCR beta CDR3s with public tetramer-defined viral CDR3s; viral motifs required at least three viral sequences plus V-gene enrichment. TCRdb took this table from immuneACCESS and kept in-frame rearrangements with V and J called. Such tables lack part of the clones; where checked against another copy, unresolved V genes explain under half of the gap, and the rest is unexplained. Clone size and V and J calls were adopted from that table, with D and trimming inferred from the DNA. In this sample the table shows 20,000 to 25,000 clones, 92% of which occur a single time. 2.7% of the sample rests with the top ten.

At diagnosis, tumor, uninvolved tumor-adjacent lung and peripheral blood were collected and then preserved as a mix of FFPE and fresh-frozen material. For TCR repertoire profiling, the blood samples were analyzed as peripheral blood mononuclear cells. Study-wide conclusions, independent of this receptor: The highest T cell clonality was observed in uninvolved tumor-adjacent lung, where clonality exceeded that of tumor, suggesting that antigenic responses were more focused in uninvolved tumor-adjacent lung. Because of the exploratory design, TCR variables were selected using unadjusted p-values without false-discovery rate correction. Longer overall survival was associated with higher blood T cell density, whereas shorter survival was associated with higher adjacent-lung clonality. Multi-region tumor sequencing was not performed, so intratumor heterogeneity could not be excluded. A median of around 50 of the top 100 tumor clones were detected in paired uninvolved adjacent lung, and some 29 of these tumor clones were also found among the top 100 clones of the paired uninvolved adjacent lung.

This receptor was obtained from a woman aged 40-70 years with stage I lung adenocarcinoma. Material: peripheral blood, obtained before any cancer treatment.

Here is the DNA: TGTGCCAGCTCACCGCTTAGGACTAGCGGGAGAGGCTACAATGAGCAGTTCTTC. Translation gives CASSPLRTSGRGYNEQFF. The chain is made from TRBV18 and TRBJ2-1, with 13 bases in between that match TRBD2. CDR1 and CDR2 are drawn from the germline V gene: KGHSH, LQKENI. For this chain, trimming is 3 bases at the V end and 3 bases at the J end, and the number of junction bases without a gene match is 8. The CDR3 starts with the cysteine, ends with the phenylalanine, and has 18 residues. Only the CDR3 part of the read is kept: 54 bases, read in frame from the first base.